The sequence of this T cell receptor (beta chain) was determined in a study of OX40 agonist ivuxolimab in advanced cancers. Study at large: As their treatment, patients were administered ivuxolimab, an agonistic anti-OX40 (CD134) antibody. Among those treated, three patients had partial responses, one with hepatocellular carcinoma and two with cutaneous melanoma.

Germline CDR1 reads SGHDN; CDR2 reads FVKESK. The CDR3 extends over 16 amino acids. The ends lost 3 bases at V and 5 bases at J; junction bases unmatched: 7. TCRdb keeps only in-frame clones here, not all; method: immunoSEQ multiplex PCR. The sample lists 25,000 to 35,000 clones; over 60% were seen once. This rearrangement joins TRBV14 to TRBJ2-1; 10 nucleotides align to TRBD2. Sequencing was performed on CD4+ or CD8+ T cells sorted from blood, taken in a trial of the OX40 agonist ivuxolimab. This TCR derives from an adult with an advanced solid tumor such as melanoma, head and neck, liver or kidney cancer. CDR3 DNA sequence: TGTGCCAGCAGCCAGGTAGCGGGGGGCCCCCACAATGAGCAGTTCTTC. This translates into CASSQVAGGPHNEQFF.